The T cell receptor (beta chain) described here comes from a study of blood T cell repertoires in COVID-19. In the study overall: From the United States, Italy and Spain came samples of acute and convalescent COVID-19. The cDNA or gDNA used as material had been derived from T cells, B-cell-depleted T cells, or PBMCs.

This clone was observed once. Trimming stripped 6 bases from V and 4 bases from J, with 25 bases between. Germline V gene sequence: CDR1 MNHEY, CDR2 SMNVEV (reference sequence). CDR3 length: 18 residues. Seattle researchers signed up patients amid active infection and tracked them longitudinally. Method: immunoSEQ multiplex PCR; TCRdb's copy keeps in-frame clones and lacks some. The sample holds some 160,000 clones, 87% seen once. J is TRBJ1-5 and V is TRBV27, with a possible D match to TRBD1 (5 bases). The sequenced material came from peripheral blood. The receptor's source is a woman aged 70 to 79 with COVID-19, enrolled during active disease. Here the CDR3 reads CASRDNKDSTKWNQPQHF. The CDR3 DNA reads as TGTGCCAGCAGAGATAACAAAGACAGTACTAAGTGGAATCAGCCCCAGCATTTT.